These 27 T cell receptor beta chains were all obtained from the same sample, sequenced in a study of blood T cell repertoires in COVID-19. This table comes from immunoSEQ multiplex PCR, and its TCRdb copy is limited to in-frame clones, with some not included. The table records roughly 500,000 clones, 88% of them present only once. The specimen sequenced was PBMCs or T cells enriched from blood (not recorded which). These receptors were taken from a woman in her thirties or forties who had recovered from COVID-19.

The genes are TRBV29-1 and TRBJ1-1; no definite D call. Germline CDR1 SQVTM, CDR2 ANQGSEA. The germline V and J ends were trimmed by 7 bases and 0 bases, with 12 bases remaining between them. The CDR3 loop spans 13 amino acids. This chain's CDR3 is CSATTVMNTEAFF. The CDR3 bases are TGCAGCGCGACAACAGTTATGAACACTGAAGCTTTCTTT.

The V and J genes are TRBV19 and TRBJ1-2; a weak D match, TRBD1 (6 bases). V lost 4 bases, J lost 4 bases, and 13 bases lay in between. The germline gives CDR1 LNHDA, CDR2 SQIVND (reference sequence). The CDR3 consists of 14 residues. The CDR3 spells CASSNSQGIYGYTF. The DNA of the CDR3 is TGTGCCAGTAGTAATTCCCAGGGGATCTATGGCTACACCTTC.

The chain has TRBV6-5 and TRBJ1-2, with D possibly matching TRBD1 (5 bases). This CDR3 is built from 14 residues. Trimming removed 0 bases at V and 3 bases at J, with 8 bases between. CDR1 is MNHEY, CDR2 SVGAGI, per germline. In DNA, the CDR3 is TGTGCCAGCAGTTACTCTCAAGGGGACTATGGCTACACCTTC. Residues: CASSYSQGDYGYTF.

The chain links TRBV6-5 to TRBJ2-7; the D gene is possibly TRBD1 (5 bases). The CDR3 consists of 15 residues. Germline V gene data show CDR1 as MNHEY and CDR2 as SVGAGI. The V end lost 4 bases, the J end lost 0 bases, and 13 bases lay between the germline ends. The CDR3 nucleotides read TGTGCCAGCAGTTCGGTGGGGCCCTACTCCTACGAGCAGTACTTC. This codes for CASSSVGPYSYEQYF.

The chain recombines TRBV30 with TRBJ1-2; D gene uncertain. The length of the CDR3 is 12 residues. The germline V gene has CDR1 GTSNPN and CDR2 SVGIG (reference sequence). Trimming took off 3 bases at V and 8 bases at J, with 13 bases between the two ends. CDR3 sequence (DNA): TGTGCCTGGAGCCCCCGGGTACTGGGCTACACCTTC. It translates to CAWSPRVLGYTF.

The V gene is TRBV7-8, the J gene TRBJ2-3, with TRBD1 matching 12 bases. J gave up 5 bases and V 6 bases, and 9 bases lay outside the gene matches. Germline CDR1 is SGHVS and CDR2 is FQNEAQ. The CDR3 length is 16 residues. The CDR3 DNA follows: TGTGCCAGCAGAGCAGGGGACAGGGGGCTGAAAGATACGCAGTATTTT. This codes for CASRAGDRGLKDTQYF.

The chain employs TRBV7-2 and TRBJ2-7; 8 positions match TRBD2. The CDR3 has 17 residues. Germline V gene sequence: CDR1 SGHTA, CDR2 FQGNSA. V lost 2 bases and J lost 2; bases outside the gene matches: 11. CDR3 amino acids: CASSLHMTSANAYEQYF. CDR3 nucleotides: TGTGCCAGCAGCTTACATATGACTAGCGCGAATGCCTACGAGCAGTACTTC.

This CDR3 reads CASSKRHYGYTF. The DNA for the CDR3 is TGTGCCAGCAGTAAGAGGCACTATGGCTACACCTTC. This sequence joins TRBV12-3 or TRBV12-4 and TRBJ1-2; no firm D call. The CDR3 totals 12 residues. V lost 5 bases and J 3 bases, leaving 7 bases between the germline ends.

This clone is a singleton in its sample. The chain is built from TRBV4-3 and TRBJ2-7; a possible D gene is TRBD1 (5 bases). In germline, CDR1 is LGHNA, CDR2 YSLEER. The length of the CDR3 is 13 residues. Between the trimmed V and J ends, which lost 3 bases and 4 bases, there was a span of 10 bases. CDR3 protein: CASSQGREYEQYF. In nucleotides, the CDR3 is TGCGCCAGCAGCCAGGGGCGTGAATACGAGCAGTACTTC.

This clone appeared a single time. V and J are TRBV7-2 and TRBJ2-7, with TRBD2 matching over 7 bases. The CDR3 extends over 15 amino acids. Germline CDR1 and CDR2: SGHTA and FQGNSA. V shed 0 bases and J 3 bases; nucleotides not matched to a gene: 5. CDR3 sequence (DNA): TGTGCCAGCAGCTTAGCTCCGGGGGGTGGCTACGAGCAGTACTTC. Protein: CASSLAPGGGYEQYF.

Written as DNA, the CDR3 is TGTGCCAGCAGTCTACGGGGGGAAGGAGGAGATACGCAGTATTTT. Protein sequence: CASSLRGEGGDTQYF. J is TRBJ2-3 and V is TRBV6-5, with 7 positions matching TRBD2. Germline CDR1 and CDR2: MNHEY and SVGAGI. V was pared by 5 bases and J by 5 bases, with 10 bases of the junction left unmatched. There are 15 residues in the CDR3.

The chain recombines TRBV7-8 with TRBJ2-7; no clear D. CDR1 is SGHVS and CDR2 is FQNEAQ in the germline V gene. V lost 5 bases and J 7 bases, leaving 15 bases between the germline ends. CDR3 length: 13 residues. As DNA, the CDR3 is TGTGCCAGCAGCCCCAGTCTCAATCAAGAGCAGTACTTC. Its protein product is CASSPSLNQEQYF.

The genes are TRBV5-1 and TRBJ1-2, with a possible D match to TRBD1 (5 bases). The CDR3 runs 16 residues. V lost 0 bases, J lost 3 bases, and 15 bases lay in between. CDR1 and CDR2 (germline): SGHRS, YFSETQ. The DNA for the CDR3 is TGCGCCAGCAGCTTGGCCTCCGGACACCAAGACTATGGCTACACCTTC. It codes for CASSLASGHQDYGYTF.

This clone was picked up one time. The genes are TRBV11-3 and TRBJ1-4, with 7 bases fitting TRBD1. CDR3 size: 15 residues. CDR1 and CDR2 from the germline V gene are SGHNT and YENEEA. The V segment lost 3 bases and the J segment 7 bases; nucleotides outside the gene matches: 8. CDR3 sequence: CASSFTGERGEKLFF. CDR3 bases: TGTGCCAGCAGCTTTACAGGGGAGAGGGGTGAAAAACTGTTTTTT. Based on the CDR3 plus reference TRBV11-3 and TRBJ1-4, the full variable domain is EAGVVQSPRYKIIEKKQPVAFWCNPISGHNTLYWYLQNLGQGPELLIRYENEEAVDDSQLPKDRFSAERLKGVDSTLKIQPAELGDSAVYLCASSFTGERGEKLFFGSGTQLSVL.

The chain employs TRBV18 and TRBJ2-1; the D gene is possibly TRBD2 (5 bases). Looked up from germline, CDR1 is KGHSH and CDR2 is LQKENI. The CDR3 runs to 16 residues. V lost 1 base to trimming and J lost 2 bases, with 12 bases between them. The CDR3: CASSPQRPRAYNEQFF. CDR3 nucleotide sequence: TGTGCCAGCTCACCACAGCGGCCCAGAGCCTACAATGAGCAGTTCTTC. The complete variable domain, with remaining parts taken from reference TRBV18 and TRBJ2-1, reads NAGVMQNPRHLVRRRGQEARLRCSPMKGHSHVYWYRQLPEEGLKFMVYLQKENIIDESGMPKERFSAEFPKEGPSILRIQQVVRGDSAAYFCASSPQRPRAYNEQFFGPGTRLTVL.

J is TRBJ2-1 and V is TRBV7-9, with TRBD2 identical over 8 bases. The J segment lost 6 bases and the V segment lost 4 bases, leaving 11 bases of the junction unmatched. Germline CDR1 and CDR2: SEHNR and FQNEAQ (reference sequence). The CDR3 has 16 amino acids. CDR3 sequence: CASSSPSGRGTNEQFF. In nucleotides, the CDR3 is TGTGCCAGCAGCTCACCAAGCGGGAGAGGAACCAATGAGCAGTTCTTC.

With respect to this clone: One end of the junction does not line up with germline, which may come from a read error. This chain uses TRBV4-1 with TRBJ1-5; possibly TRBD1 for D (6 bases). The CDR3 length is 16 residues. Germline V CDR1 and CDR2: MGHRA, YSYEKL. The CDR3 here is CASSQTPGVGNQPQHF. The CDR3 coding sequence is TGCGCCAGCAGCCAGACTCCAGGGGTAGGCAATCAGCCTCAGCATTTT.

The chain links TRBV4-2 to TRBJ2-1; 7 bases line up with TRBD2. V was pared by 0 bases and J by 3 bases, with 5 bases of the junction left unmatched. The CDR3 is made up of 16 amino acids. Germline V gene sequence: CDR1 LGHNA, CDR2 YNFKEQ. The CDR3 loop is CASSQDTQRGYNEQFF. For the CDR3, the DNA is TGTGCCAGCAGCCAAGATACCCAGCGGGGCTACAATGAGCAGTTCTTC.

The chain is built from TRBV7-9 and TRBJ2-5; D may be TRBD2 (5 bases). Trimming took 5 bases from V and 1 from J, leaving 17 bases between them. Germline CDR1 is SEHNR and CDR2 is FQNEAQ (reference sequence). This CDR3 is 16 amino acids long. CDR3 region: CASSPSGEGLQETQYF. The DNA of the CDR3 is TGTGCCAGCAGCCCTTCCGGGGAAGGCCTCCAAGAGACCCAGTACTTC.

This chain uses TRBV6-5 with TRBJ1-1; D uncertain. The V end lost 3 bases, the J end lost 0 bases, and 8 bases lay between the germline ends. Germline values: CDR1 MNHEY, CDR2 SVGAGI. CDR3 length equals 14 residues. Here the CDR3 reads CASSYDGLNTEAFF. The CDR3, as DNA: TGTGCCAGCAGTTATGACGGGTTGAACACTGAAGCTTTCTTT.

V usage is TRBV6-5 and J usage is TRBJ2-7, with 9 bases fitting TRBD2. Trimming cost V 0 bases and J 4 bases; bases outside gene matches: 4. The CDR3 loop spans 15 amino acids. Looked up from germline, CDR1 is MNHEY and CDR2 is SVGAGI. CDR3: CASSYSSGGIYEQYF. CDR3 DNA: TGTGCCAGCAGTTACTCGAGCGGGGGGATTTACGAGCAGTACTTC.

The chain carries TRBV11-2 and TRBJ1-5; weak D call: TRBD1 (5 bases). This CDR3 has 13 amino acids. Between the trimmed V and J ends, which lost 5 bases and 7 bases, there was a span of 12 bases. Germline V lookup: CDR1 SGHAT, CDR2 FQNNGV. CDR3 sequence reads: CASSGALGQPQHF. The CDR3 DNA reads TGTGCCAGCAGCGGGGCTTTGGGCCAGCCCCAGCATTTT.

The rearrangement links TRBV6-5 to TRBJ1-1; 8 bases align to TRBD1. This CDR3 spans 16 amino acids. Germline lookup yields CDR1 MNHEY and CDR2 SVGAGI. J gave up 0 bases and V 0 bases, and 3 bases lay outside the gene matches. CDR3 coding DNA: TGTGCCAGCAGTTACTCACAGGGGGTCGTGAACACTGAAGCTTTCTTT. Protein product: CASSYSQGVVNTEAFF.

In its sample, this clone was seen once. For the CDR3, the DNA is TGTGCCAGCAGCACGTATAGACGCGTACAGGGGATACCCTACGAGCAGTACTTC. As protein: CASSTYRRVQGIPYEQYF. The chain carries TRBV11-2 and TRBJ2-7; 7 bases map to TRBD1. Germline V gene lookup returns CDR1 SGHAT and CDR2 FQNNGV. V trimming: 5 bases; J trimming: 2 bases; junction bases outside the gene matches: 18. This CDR3 is 18 amino acids long.

V gene TRBV10-3 combines with J gene TRBJ2-7; TRBD2 might be the D (5 bases). The V end was cut by 2 bases, the J end by 0 bases, with 14 bases between. Germline V lookup: CDR1 ENHRY, CDR2 SYGVKD. The CDR3 is 16 residues long. CDR3 nucleotides: TGTGCCATCAGTGAGCCTAGCAGTCATTCCTCCTACGAGCAGTACTTC. It encodes CAISEPSSHSSYEQYF.

The chain couples TRBV3-1 (or the pseudogene TRBV3-2) to TRBJ2-5; the D gene is possibly TRBD1 (6 bases). Germline V gene data show CDR1 as LGHDT and CDR2 as YNNKEL (reference sequence). V was cut by 3 bases and J by 6 bases, with 11 bases left in between. This CDR3 comprises 13 residues. The CDR3 protein is CASSHRQVKTQYF. CDR3 nucleotides: TGTGCCAGCAGCCATAGACAGGTGAAGACCCAGTACTTC.

The J gene is TRBJ2-4, the V gene TRBV5-5; tentatively, D is TRBD1 (6 bases). This CDR3 spans 15 amino acids. Trimming removed 0 bases from V and 7 bases from J, with 14 bases in between. Germline lookup yields CDR1 SGHKS and CDR2 YYEKEE (reference sequence). The CDR3 spells CASSLGHRDPNIQYF. CDR3 in DNA: TGTGCCAGCAGCTTGGGACACAGGGATCCGAACATTCAGTACTTC.